Listed here is a single TCR beta chain. Its antigen is still unknown. Per-base qualities were not stored, and no clone one base away is much larger. V is reduced by 4 bases and J by 8 bases, leaving a spacing of 21 bases between them. Taken from the germline V gene (reference sequence), the CDR1 and CDR2 loops are GTSNPN and SVGIG. The CDR3, from cysteine to phenylalanine, totals 14 residues. The read is trimmed to its CDR3 DNA, 42 bases read in frame from base 1. Using the deep immunoSEQ assay, TCR CDR3 regions were amplified from genomic DNA by multiplex PCR. Extracted genomic DNA from each cell subset was spread evenly across all wells of several immunoSEQ 96-well plates, with each plate serving as a replicate. For sorted subsets, about 210 ng of genomic DNA, equivalent to 25,000 to 35,000 T cell genomes, went into each replicate PCR. Purified libraries were measured with a Qubit 3.0 fluorometer, size-checked on a Bioanalyzer 2100, and measured again with the KAPA Library Quantification kit. Every immunoSEQ 96-well plate was sequenced on a separate single-read 150-cycle Illumina NextSeq 550 flow cell. The authors' analysis ran thus. Because the immunoSEQ output included only junctional sequences and no quality scores, the filtering could not be the same as the filtering used for full-length reads. Sequences were annotated with PyIR, a Python wrapper for IgBLAST v1.9, and V/J genes and CDR3 were assigned using IMGT germline references. Reads were filtered out if the reads had weak V/J assignments (E-value above 1e-6), no CDR3, stop codons, out-of-frame junctions, or ambiguous translated residues. V3J clonotypes were defined as sequences sharing an identical inferred V gene, J gene, and CDR3 amino acid sequence. Percentage overlap between repertoires was computed as shared unique clonotypes divided by the size of the smaller repertoire. RTK rarefaction, the Chao1 estimator, and Recon v2.1 estimates of unobserved clonotypes were used to assess repertoire richness. Generation probabilities were computed with OLGA for all TCRbeta clonotypes obtained by the gDNA method from several donors. As stored in TCRdb, this immuneACCESS dataset retains in-frame rearrangements with V and J assigned. A fraction of the clones does not appear; measured against another copy, unresolved V genes explain less than half of the discrepancy, and the remainder lacks a known reason. That table gives V, J and clone size, and the DNA gave D and trimming. This sample gives about a million clones in total; about 72% of them show up just once. Clones ranked in the top ten supply 0.7% to 0.95% of the sample.

The data belong to a study of shared clonotypes between healthy human individuals (dated by TCRdb to 2020 to 2021). In the study overall: The cohort comprised two women and three men aged 18 to 49 years. Per donor, three plates each were used for CD4 naive and CD4 memory, two for CD8 naive, and one for CD8 memory. Blood TCR repertoires of four to six healthy adults were deeply sequenced to estimate repertoire size and the extent of clonotype sharing between individuals. Libraries were prepared and TCR repertoires were sequenced by different laboratories using diverse techniques, in order to increase sequencing depth and limit assay-specific biases. Per donor, leukapheresis produced somewhere between about 0.94 and 9.5 billion PBMCs. The paper as a whole reports these results and caveats: Even with the large sequencing depth, rarefaction of the sorted-subset datasets indicated that sequencing was incomplete. Naive subsets generally had larger estimated clonotype richness than memory subsets did. Pairwise subsampling led to the expectation that sequencing depth would affect the degree of clonotype sharing among donors. Clonotypes shared by all four sorted-subset donors showed higher generation probabilities than non-shared clonotypes. Only blood was sampled, and tissue TCR repertoires likely differ from those in blood. Across a handful of donors, approximately 5% of naive CD4, approximately 3.6% of naive CD8, 2.3% of memory CD4, and approximately 0.4% of memory CD8 clonotypes were shared. The small number of donors limited the genetic and exposure-history diversity represented.

Healthy HIV-negative adults with no recently reported acute infections or vaccinations were included as donors. Every donor was a Caucasian adult residing in Nashville, Tennessee, USA. Magnetic negative selection was used to enrich CD4+ T cells, after which naive cells were positively selected on CD45RA and the negative fraction became the memory subset. Blood was obtained by leukapheresis, after which PBMCs were separated by Ficoll-Histopaque density gradient centrifugation and cryopreserved in liquid nitrogen vapor phase. Purity and quantity of every magnetically sorted T cell population were checked by analytical flow cytometry. Genomic DNA was isolated from every sorted fraction and measured by UV absorbance on a Nanodrop 2000c.

The TCR sequence derives from a man younger than 35 in good health. Some clones in this sample may be carry-over from other donors' samples. The material sequenced was memory CD4+ T cells from PBMCs. In the paper's terms, the cell subset or site label means: CD45RA-negative fraction. The chain joins TRBV30 to TRBJ2-7; the D gene cannot be resolved beyond TRBD1 or TRBD2, each matching 5 bases. The sequenced DNA is TGTGCCTGGAATCTCGGGGCCTACGCCTCGAAGCAGTACTTC. Protein translation: CAWNLGAYASKQYF.